These 10 T cell receptor beta chains originate from one sample sequenced in a study of T cells in Graves' hyperthyroidism and ophthalmopathy. Authors of the study amplified TCR beta CDR3 regions from RNA transcripts. Using the HTBI primer set, a first-round RT-PCR was run on the TCR CDR3. MiXCR, applied by TCRdb to the multiplex PCR reads, yields one record per CDR3 protein. The table includes 200,000 to 250,000 distinct CDR3 sequences, roughly a sixth detected once. Sequenced: blood. The receptors come from a woman aged 50 to 60 with Graves' hyperthyroidism.

This clonotype was seen repeatedly, ten times or more. V usage is TRBV28 and J usage is TRBJ1-2, with 8 bases matching TRBD1. CDR1 is MDHEN, CDR2 SYDVKM, per germline. This CDR3 has 17 amino acids. V trimming: 1 base; J trimming: 8 bases; junction bases outside the gene matches: 15. CDR3 sequence (DNA): TGTGCCAGCAGTTTATACGCAAGGACAGGGATTGGGAACGGCTACACCTTC. This encodes CASSLYARTGIGNGYTF.

The chain couples TRBV20-1 to TRBJ1-3; possible D gene TRBD1, 6 bases. V was clipped by 5 bases and J by 2 bases, with 16 bases between them. The germline V gene has CDR1 DFQATT and CDR2 SNEGSKA (reference sequence). This CDR3 spans 15 amino acids. The CDR3 DNA follows: TGCAGTGCTGTTAGGGGGATGGGGGCTGGAAACACCATATATTTT. Protein product: CSAVRGMGAGNTIYF.

The table lists this clonotype with many counts. The chain uses TRBV2 and TRBJ1-5; 8 bases agree with TRBD1. Germline trimming cut 7 bases from V and 6 bases from J; bases unmatched to any gene: 8. The germline gives CDR1 SNHLY, CDR2 FYNNEI. The CDR3 has 14 amino acids. The CDR3 loop reads CASKGQVFGQPQHF. DNA of the CDR3: TGTGCCAGCAAGGGACAGGTTTTTGGTCAGCCCCAGCATTTT.

In the case of this clonotype: A much larger clone sits a single nucleotide away, making a read error possible. The chain has TRBV5-1 and TRBJ2-1; 10 nucleotides agree with TRBD2. The V gene's germline CDR1 is SGHRS and CDR2 YFSETQ. The CDR3 covers 17 residues. The trim removed 1 base at V and 7 bases at J, leaving 11 bases unmatched. The CDR3 loop reads CASSLQEASGSENEQFF. Written as DNA, the CDR3 is TGCGCCAGCAGCTTGCAAGAGGCTAGCGGGAGTGAGAATGAGCAGTTCTTC.

V and J are TRBV5-1 and TRBJ2-5; 14 bases map to TRBD2. Germline V gives CDR1 SGHRS, CDR2 YFSETQ. The trim removed 4 bases at V and 5 bases at J, leaving 10 bases unmatched. The CDR3 extends over 17 amino acids. CDR3: CASSLGTSGRLGETQYF. Here the CDR3 DNA reads TGCGCCAGCAGCCTCGGGACTAGCGGGAGATTGGGGGAGACCCAGTACTTC.

This clonotype was counted only a few times. The chain links TRBV20-1 to TRBJ2-3, with 7 bases aligning to TRBD1. There are 17 residues in the CDR3. J lost 3 bases, V lost 6 bases, and 18 bases had no gene match. Per germline, CDR1 DFQATT and CDR2 SNEGSKA (reference sequence). This chain's CDR3 is CSAQSRGTPSRTDTQYF. The CDR3 DNA reads as TGCAGTGCCCAGTCCAGGGGGACCCCTTCCCGGACAGATACGCAGTATTTT.

This clonotype was counted at least ten times. The rearrangement links TRBV7-8 to TRBJ1-1, with 7 bases fitting TRBD1. V trimming: 5 bases; J trimming: 4 bases; junction bases outside the gene matches: 7. There are 14 residues in the CDR3. Germline CDR1 and CDR2: SGHVS and FQNEAQ. In DNA, the CDR3 is TGTGCCAGCAGCGTAACAGGGGACCCCACTGAAGCTTTCTTT. It encodes CASSVTGDPTEAFF.

The chain has TRBV5-5 and TRBJ1-4; D perhaps matches TRBD1 (5 bases). The germline CDR1 and CDR2 sequences are SGHKS and YYEKEE (reference sequence). The V end lost 4 bases, the J end lost 7 bases, and 17 bases lay between the germline ends. The CDR3 covers 15 residues. CDR3 DNA sequence: TGTGCCAGCAGCCCGGGACTAGACACGGGTGAAAAACTGTTTTTT. It codes for CASSPGLDTGEKLFF.

This clonotype was observed at least ten times. This rearrangement joins TRBV18 to TRBJ2-7, with D maybe TRBD2 (5 bases). CDR1 KGHSH and CDR2 LQKENI come from the germline V gene. Trimming left V 2 bases short and J 0 bases short, with 11 bases between. The CDR3 is 15 residues long. CDR3 loop: CASSPTTGSSYEQYF. The CDR3 nucleotides read TGTGCCAGCTCACCAACGACGGGGAGCTCCTACGAGCAGTACTTC.

This clonotype was seen more than once but under ten times. The chain uses TRBV3-1 and TRBJ2-2, with 9 bases identical to TRBD2. This CDR3 region has 18 residues. CDR1 is LGHDT and CDR2 is YNNKEL in the germline V gene (reference sequence). V lost 0 bases to trimming and J lost 4 bases; unmatched junction nucleotides: 9. The CDR3 bases are TGTGCCAGCAGCCAAGATCTGTGGCGGGAGGGCCCCACCGGGGAGCTGTTTTTT. This sequence encodes CASSQDLWREGPTGELFF.